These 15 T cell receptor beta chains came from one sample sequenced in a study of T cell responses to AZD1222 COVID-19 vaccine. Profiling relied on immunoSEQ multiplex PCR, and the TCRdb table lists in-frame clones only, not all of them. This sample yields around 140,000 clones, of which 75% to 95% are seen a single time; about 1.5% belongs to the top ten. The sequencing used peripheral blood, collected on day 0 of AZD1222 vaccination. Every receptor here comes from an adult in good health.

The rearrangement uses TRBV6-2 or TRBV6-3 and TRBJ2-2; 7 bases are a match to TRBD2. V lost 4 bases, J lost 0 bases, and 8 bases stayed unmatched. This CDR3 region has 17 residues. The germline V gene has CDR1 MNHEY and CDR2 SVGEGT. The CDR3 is CASSSAHTSANTGELFF. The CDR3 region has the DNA TGTGCCAGCAGTTCCGCCCATACTAGCGCGAACACCGGGGAGCTGTTTTTT.

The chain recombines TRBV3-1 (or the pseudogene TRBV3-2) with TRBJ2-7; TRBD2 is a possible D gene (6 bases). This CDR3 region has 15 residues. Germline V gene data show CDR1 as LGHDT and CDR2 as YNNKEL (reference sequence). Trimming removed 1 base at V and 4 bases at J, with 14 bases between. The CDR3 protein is CASSQGRGGGYEQYF. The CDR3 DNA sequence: TGTGCCAGCAGCCAAGGTAGGGGAGGTGGTTACGAGCAGTACTTC.

DNA for the CDR3: TGTGCCAGTAGTATCTTTCGTTTCCCAGGGGGCGCTGAAGCTTTCTTT. Protein sequence: CASSIFRFPGGAEAFF. The rearrangement uses TRBV19 and TRBJ1-1, with 8 bases aligning to TRBD1. J lost 6 bases, V lost 3 bases, and 12 bases had no gene match. CDR1 LNHDA and CDR2 SQIVND come from the germline V gene (reference sequence). The CDR3 is made up of 16 amino acids.

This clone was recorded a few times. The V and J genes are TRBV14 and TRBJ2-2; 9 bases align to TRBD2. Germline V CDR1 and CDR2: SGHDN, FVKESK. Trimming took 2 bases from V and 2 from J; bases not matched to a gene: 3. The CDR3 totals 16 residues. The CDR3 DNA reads TGTGCCAGCAGCCAACGACTAGCGGTTAACACCGGGGAGCTGTTTTTT. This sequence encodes CASSQRLAVNTGELFF.

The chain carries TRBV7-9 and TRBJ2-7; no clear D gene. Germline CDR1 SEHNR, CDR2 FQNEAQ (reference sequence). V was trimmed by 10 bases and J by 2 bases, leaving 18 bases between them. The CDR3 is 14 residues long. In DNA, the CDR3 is TGTGCCACCGAAGCACCGGGTATGGCCTACGAGCAGTACTTC. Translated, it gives CATEAPGMAYEQYF.

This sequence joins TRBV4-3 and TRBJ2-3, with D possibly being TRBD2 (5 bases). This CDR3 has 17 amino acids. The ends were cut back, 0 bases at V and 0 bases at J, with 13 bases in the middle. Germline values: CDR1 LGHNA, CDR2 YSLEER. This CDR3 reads CASSQETIAISTDTQYF. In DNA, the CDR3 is TGCGCCAGCAGCCAAGAGACTATAGCGATAAGCACAGATACGCAGTATTTT.

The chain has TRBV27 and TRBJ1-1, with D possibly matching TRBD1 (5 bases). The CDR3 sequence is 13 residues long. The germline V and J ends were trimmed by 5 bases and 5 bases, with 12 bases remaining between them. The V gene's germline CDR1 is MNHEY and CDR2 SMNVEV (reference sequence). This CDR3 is CASSPGEGTEAFF. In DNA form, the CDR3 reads TGTGCCAGCAGTCCTGGGGAGGGGACTGAAGCTTTCTTT.

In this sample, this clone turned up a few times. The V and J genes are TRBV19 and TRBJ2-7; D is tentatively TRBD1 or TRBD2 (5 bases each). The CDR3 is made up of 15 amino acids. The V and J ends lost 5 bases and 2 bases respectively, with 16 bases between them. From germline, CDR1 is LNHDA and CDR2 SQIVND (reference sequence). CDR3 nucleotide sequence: TGTGCCAGTAGTGGGGGTCGGGAACGGGCCTACGAGCAGTACTTC. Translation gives CASSGGRERAYEQYF.

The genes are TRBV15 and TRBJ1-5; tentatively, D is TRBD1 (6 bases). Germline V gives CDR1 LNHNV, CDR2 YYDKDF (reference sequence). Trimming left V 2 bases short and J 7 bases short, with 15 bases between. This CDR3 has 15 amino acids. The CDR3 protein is CATSRMRTELQPQHF. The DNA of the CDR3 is TGTGCCACCAGCAGAATGAGGACAGAACTACAGCCCCAGCATTTT.

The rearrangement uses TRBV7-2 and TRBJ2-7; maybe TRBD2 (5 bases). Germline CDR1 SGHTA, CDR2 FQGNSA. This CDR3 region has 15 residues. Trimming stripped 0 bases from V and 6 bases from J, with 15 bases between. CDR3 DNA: TGTGCCAGCAGCTTAGCGCGGAGGCCCCCCGGCGAGCAGTACTTC. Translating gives CASSLARRPPGEQYF.

The DNA of the CDR3 is TGTGCCAGTAGTTTAGGGGGACAATACTACGAGCAGTACTTC. This sequence encodes CASSLGGQYYEQYF. The chain has TRBV19 and TRBJ2-7; TRBD1 is a possible D gene (6 bases). V lost 5 bases and J 3 bases, leaving 14 bases between the germline ends. Germline CDR1 and CDR2: LNHDA and SQIVND (reference sequence). The CDR3 sequence is 14 residues long.

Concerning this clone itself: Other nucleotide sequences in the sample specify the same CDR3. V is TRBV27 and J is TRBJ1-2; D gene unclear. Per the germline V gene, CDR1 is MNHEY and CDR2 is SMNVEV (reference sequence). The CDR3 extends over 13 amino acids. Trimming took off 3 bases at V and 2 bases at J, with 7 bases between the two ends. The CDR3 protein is CASSLVGNYGYTF. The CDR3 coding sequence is TGTGCCAGCAGTTTGGTCGGGAACTATGGCTACACCTTC.

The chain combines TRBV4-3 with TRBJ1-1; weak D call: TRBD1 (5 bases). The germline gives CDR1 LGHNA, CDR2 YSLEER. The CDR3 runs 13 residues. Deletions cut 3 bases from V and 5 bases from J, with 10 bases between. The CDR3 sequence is CASSHSQGTEAFF. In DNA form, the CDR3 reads TGCGCCAGCAGCCATTCTCAGGGAACTGAAGCTTTCTTT.

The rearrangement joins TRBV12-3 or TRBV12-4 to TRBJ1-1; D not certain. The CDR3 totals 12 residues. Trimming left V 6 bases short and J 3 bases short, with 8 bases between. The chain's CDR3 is CASSSVDTEAFF. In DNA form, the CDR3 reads TGTGCCAGCAGCTCCGTAGACACTGAAGCTTTCTTT.

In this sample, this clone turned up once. CDR3 region: CASSQNLDSANYGYTF. The CDR3 nucleotides read TGCGCCAGCAGCCAAAACCTTGACAGCGCCAACTATGGCTACACCTTC. V usage is TRBV4-3 and J usage is TRBJ1-2; perhaps TRBD1 as D (5 bases). This CDR3 is built from 16 residues. V lost 2 bases and J lost 2, with 15 bases in between. Germline V gene sequence: CDR1 LGHNA, CDR2 YSLEER.